The sequence of this T cell receptor (beta chain) was determined in a study of T cell responses to AZD1222 COVID-19 vaccine. The CDR3 totals 15 residues. The V and J ends lost 1 base and 9 bases respectively, with 16 bases between them. Looked up from germline, CDR1 is SGHVS and CDR2 is FQNEAQ. Libraries were prepared by immunoSEQ multiplex PCR; TCRdb keeps only in-frame clonotypes and omits some of them. The table includes more than 100,000 clones, roughly nine tenths detected once. The chain couples TRBV7-8 to TRBJ2-1; the D gene is possibly TRBD2 (5 bases). The clonotype comes from an adult in good health. The input for sequencing was peripheral blood, taken on day 0 of AZD1222 vaccination. CDR3 nucleotides: TGTGCCAGCAGCTTAGGGACTCTACCGCTCTCTGAGCAGTTCTTC. Translation: CASSLGTLPLSEQFF.